A single sample is the source of the 24 T cell receptor beta chains below, sequenced in a study of OX40 agonist ivuxolimab in advanced cancers. Produced via immunoSEQ multiplex PCR; TCRdb's table is partial and in-frame only. Of roughly 120,000 clones in the sample, just under 95% were seen once. The source was CD4+ or CD8+ T cells sorted from blood, collected in a trial of the OX40 agonist ivuxolimab. These receptors were obtained from an adult with an advanced solid tumor such as melanoma, head and neck, liver or kidney cancer.

This clone was found once. This chain uses TRBV7-2 with TRBJ1-6; D remains ambiguous. The germline gives CDR1 SGHTA, CDR2 FQGNSA. The CDR3 spans 11 residues. Trimming cost V 5 bases and J 15 bases, with 11 bases left between them. The CDR3 bases are TGTGCCAGCAGCCCCTCCGAGAACCTCCACTTT. It translates to CASSPSENLHF.

CDR3 coding DNA: TGCGCCAGCAGCCAAGCGGGTCAGGGTATGAACACTGAAGCTTTCTTT. Amino acids: CASSQAGQGMNTEAFF. The genes are TRBV4-1 and TRBJ1-1, with D possibly being TRBD1 (5 bases). The CDR3 has 16 amino acids. The germline gives CDR1 MGHRA, CDR2 YSYEKL. The V end lost 1 base, the J end lost 0 bases, and 12 bases lay between the germline ends.

This clone was observed once. This sequence joins TRBV29-1 and TRBJ1-4; D is undetermined. This CDR3 comprises 10 residues. CDR1 and CDR2 from the germline V gene are SQVTM and ANQGSEA. V shed 4 bases and J shed 7 bases, with 4 bases lying between them. The CDR3 loop reads CSVVAEKLFF. The CDR3 coding sequence is TGCAGCGTTGTTGCTGAAAAACTGTTTTTT.

The chain is built from TRBV7-6 and TRBJ2-7; TRBD2 matches 8 bases. The ends lost 5 bases at V and 0 bases at J; junction bases unmatched: 6. The CDR3 is 15 amino acids. Germline V gene sequence: CDR1 SGHVS, CDR2 FNYEAQ. CDR3 nucleotides: TGTGCCAGCAGCGCAACTAGCGGTAGCTCCTACGAGCAGTACTTC. Translated: CASSATSGSSYEQYF.

V usage is TRBV19 and J usage is TRBJ2-2; TRBD2 is a possible D gene (5 bases). Trimming removed 4 bases at V and 4 bases at J, with 10 bases between. CDR3 size: 14 residues. CDR1 is LNHDA, CDR2 SQIVND, per germline (reference sequence). For the CDR3, the DNA is TGTGCCAGTAGTAGGCTAGAGGGCACCGGGGAGCTGTTTTTT. Translation gives CASSRLEGTGELFF.

V is TRBV15 and J is TRBJ2-7, with 7 bases aligning to TRBD1. V dropped 8 bases and J dropped 3; count of bases not matched to a gene: 7. The CDR3 loop spans 13 amino acids. Germline CDR1 is LNHNV and CDR2 is YYDKDF (reference sequence). The DNA for the CDR3 is TGTGCCACCGGATTGGGACAGAACTACGAGCAGTACTTC. Its protein is CATGLGQNYEQYF.

This clone was seen more than once but under ten times. The chain has TRBV6-1 and TRBJ2-7; D not resolved. In germline, CDR1 is MNHNS, CDR2 SASEGT. V dropped 2 bases and J dropped 5 bases, with 7 bases sitting between them. The CDR3 covers 12 residues. The CDR3 region is CASSESRDEQYF. The CDR3 coding sequence is TGTGCCAGCAGTGAATCTAGGGACGAGCAGTACTTC.

The CDR3 loop is CASSLVGSASVNTGELFF. CDR3 coding DNA: TGTGCCAGCAGTTTAGTCGGTTCGGCTAGCGTTAACACCGGGGAGCTGTTTTTT. The gene calls are TRBV28 and TRBJ2-2; D may be TRBD2 (6 bases). V was clipped by 2 bases and J by 2 bases, with 18 bases between them. Germline V gene lookup returns CDR1 MDHEN and CDR2 SYDVKM. This CDR3 comprises 18 residues.

V and J are TRBV10-3 and TRBJ1-6; a weak D match, TRBD1 (6 bases). CDR1 and CDR2 (germline): ENHRY, SYGVKD. This CDR3 comprises 16 residues. V lost 6 bases and J 7 bases, leaving 19 bases between the germline ends. The CDR3 here is CAISPTVDRNNSPLHF. CDR3 DNA sequence: TGTGCCATCAGCCCAACGGTGGACAGAAACAATTCACCCCTCCACTTT.

The V call is TRBV21-1, the J call TRBJ1-3. TRBV21-1 is shown as a pseudogene. This CDR3 is 14 amino acids long. The DNA of the CDR3 is TGTGCCAGCAGCCGACGGAACTCTGGAAACACCATATATTTT. The encoded protein is CASSRRNSGNTIYF.

V is TRBV5-1 and J is TRBJ1-1; D gene ambiguous. Germline V gene lookup returns CDR1 SGHRS and CDR2 YFSETQ. This CDR3 has 16 residues. The V gene lost 4 bases and the J gene lost 0 bases, with 16 bases spanning the gap. The CDR3 coding sequence is TGCGCCAGCAGCCCATCCGGCGGATCCCTGAACACTGAAGCTTTCTTT. This sequence encodes CASSPSGGSLNTEAFF.

The chain joins TRBV7-2 to TRBJ2-7; 9 positions match TRBD2. This CDR3 is 14 amino acids long. Per the germline V gene, CDR1 is SGHTA and CDR2 is FQGNSA. Unmatched junction bases numbered 2, after V lost 3 bases and J lost 2 bases. The CDR3 DNA reads TGTGCCAGCAGCTTTACTAGCGGGCCCTACGAGCAGTACTTC. This sequence encodes CASSFTSGPYEQYF.

The chain uses TRBV6-4 and TRBJ2-1; TRBD2 matches 9 bases. The germline gives CDR1 MRHNA, CDR2 SNTAGT. The CDR3 has 17 residues. V shed 3 bases and J 1 base; nucleotides not matched to a gene: 7. In DNA form, the CDR3 reads TGTGCCAGCAGTGAGAAAACTAGCGGGCTATCCTACAATGAGCAGTTCTTC. It yields the protein CASSEKTSGLSYNEQFF.

The V and J genes are TRBV28 and TRBJ2-1; 9 bases line up with TRBD2. V trimming: 5 bases; J trimming: 8 bases; junction bases outside the gene matches: 13. The germline V gene encodes CDR1 MDHEN and CDR2 SYDVKM. This CDR3 comprises 16 residues. CDR3 residues: CASSTRWTSVQDEQFF. In DNA form, the CDR3 reads TGTGCCAGCAGTACCCGGTGGACTAGCGTCCAAGATGAGCAGTTCTTC.

The chain combines TRBV5-1 with TRBJ2-3; 9 nucleotides line up with TRBD2. The CDR3 sequence is 16 residues long. Germline assignment: CDR1 SGHRS and CDR2 YFSETQ. With 3 bases clipped from V and 3 bases from J, the junction kept 8 bases outside the gene matches. The DNA for the CDR3 is TGCGCCAGCAGCTCCTCGCTAGCGGGATCGACAGATACGCAGTATTTT. Its protein product is CASSSSLAGSTDTQYF. Variable domain in full (rest from reference TRBV5-1 and TRBJ2-3): KAGVTQTPRYLIKTRGQQVTLSCSPISGHRSVSWYQQTPGQGLQFLFEYFSETQRNKGNFPGRFSGRQFSNSRSEMNVSTLELGDSALYLCASSSSLAGSTDTQYFGPGTRLTVL.

With regard to this clone: This sample includes further DNA sequences coding for the same CDR3. V is TRBV18 and J is TRBJ2-5, with a possible D match to TRBD1 (6 bases). V lost 3 bases and J lost 2, with 7 bases in between. CDR1 KGHSH and CDR2 LQKENI come from the germline V gene. This CDR3 is 13 amino acids long. CDR3 DNA sequence: TGTGCCAGCTCACCTGGACAGCAAGAGACCCAGTACTTC. Its protein product is CASSPGQQETQYF. Using reference TRBV18 and TRBJ2-5 for the parts outside the CDR3, the full variable domain is NAGVMQNPRHLVRRRGQEARLRCSPMKGHSHVYWYRQLPEEGLKFMVYLQKENIIDESGMPKERFSAEFPKEGPSILRIQQVVRGDSAAYFCASSPGQQETQYFGPGTRLLVL.

In its sample, this clone was seen once. This chain links TRBV7-2 with TRBJ1-5, with a tentative D call TRBD1 (5 bases). Trimming left V 5 bases short and J 2 bases short, with 16 bases between. CDR3 size: 16 residues. Germline V gene data show CDR1 as SGHTA and CDR2 as FQGNSA. As DNA, the CDR3 is TGTGCCAGCAGCCCGCAAGGCAGGGCTGGCAATCAGCCCCAGCATTTT. Its translation: CASSPQGRAGNQPQHF.

The chain couples TRBV27 to TRBJ2-6, with TRBD2 as a possible D gene (5 bases). The CDR3 contains 18 residues. V shed 2 bases and J shed 0 bases, with 14 bases lying between them. CDR1 and CDR2 (germline): MNHEY, SMNVEV (reference sequence). The CDR3, as DNA: TGTGCCAGCAGTTTAGGCCCTGAGGGCTACTCTGGGGCCAACGTCCTGACTTTC. Translated: CASSLGPEGYSGANVLTF. Variable domain in full (rest from reference TRBV27 and TRBJ2-6): EAQVTQNPRYLITVTGKKLTVTCSQNMNHEYMSWYRQDPGLGLRQIYYSMNVEVTDKGDVPEGYKVSRKEKRNFPLILESPSPNQTSLYFCASSLGPEGYSGANVLTFGAGSRLTVL.

The CDR3 is CASSGQSSGANVLTF. CDR3 bases: TGTGCCAGTAGTGGACAAAGCTCTGGGGCCAACGTCCTGACTTTC. This chain connects TRBV19 to TRBJ2-6, with TRBD1 as a possible D gene (5 bases). The V end was cut by 5 bases, the J end by 0 bases, with 8 bases between. Germline CDR1 LNHDA, CDR2 SQIVND (reference sequence). The CDR3 is made up of 15 amino acids.

The chain recombines TRBV27 with TRBJ1-2; a weak D match, TRBD1 (6 bases). V lost 2 bases to trimming and J lost 0 bases, with 16 bases between them. The germline gives CDR1 MNHEY, CDR2 SMNVEV (reference sequence). This CDR3 is 17 amino acids long. For the CDR3, the DNA is TGTGCCAGCAGTTTAATGTCAGGGGCTGTAGCTAACTATGGCTACACCTTC. It yields the protein CASSLMSGAVANYGYTF.

The rearrangement links TRBV28 to TRBJ1-3; 11 bases fit TRBD1. The J segment lost 2 bases and the V segment lost 5 bases, leaving 8 bases of the junction unmatched. This CDR3 region has 17 residues. Germline V gives CDR1 MDHEN, CDR2 SYDVKM. CDR3: CASSTPGTGGPGNTIYF. CDR3 sequence (DNA): TGTGCCAGCAGTACCCCCGGGACAGGGGGGCCTGGAAACACCATATATTTT.

This chain uses TRBV2 with TRBJ2-7; 8 bases agree with TRBD1. V gave up 6 bases and J gave up 11 bases; unmatched junction bases: 6. CDR1 and CDR2 (germline): SNHLY, FYNNEI. CDR3 length: 11 amino acids. The CDR3 protein is CASRDTGGKYF. The CDR3 coding sequence is TGTGCCAGCAGGGACACAGGGGGAAAGTACTTC.

CDR3 nucleotide sequence: TGTGCAAGTCGCTTAGGAGGCCCCGGGACTAGCGGGAGGGCCAGCGAGCAGTACTTC. As protein: CASRLGGPGTSGRASEQYF. V gene TRBV12-2 combines with J gene TRBJ2-7; TRBD2 was called by the table and not checked on the DNA. TRBV12-2 is designated a pseudogene. The CDR3 spans 19 residues.

The CDR3 reads CASSEGQEQFF. In DNA form, the CDR3 reads TGCGCCAGCAGCGAAGGACAGGAGCAGTTCTTC. The J gene is TRBJ2-1, the V gene TRBV5-1; D is perhaps TRBD1 (6 bases). The CDR3 sequence is 11 residues long. V was cut by 4 bases and J by 10 bases, with 9 bases left in between. The germline CDR1 and CDR2 sequences are SGHRS and YFSETQ.